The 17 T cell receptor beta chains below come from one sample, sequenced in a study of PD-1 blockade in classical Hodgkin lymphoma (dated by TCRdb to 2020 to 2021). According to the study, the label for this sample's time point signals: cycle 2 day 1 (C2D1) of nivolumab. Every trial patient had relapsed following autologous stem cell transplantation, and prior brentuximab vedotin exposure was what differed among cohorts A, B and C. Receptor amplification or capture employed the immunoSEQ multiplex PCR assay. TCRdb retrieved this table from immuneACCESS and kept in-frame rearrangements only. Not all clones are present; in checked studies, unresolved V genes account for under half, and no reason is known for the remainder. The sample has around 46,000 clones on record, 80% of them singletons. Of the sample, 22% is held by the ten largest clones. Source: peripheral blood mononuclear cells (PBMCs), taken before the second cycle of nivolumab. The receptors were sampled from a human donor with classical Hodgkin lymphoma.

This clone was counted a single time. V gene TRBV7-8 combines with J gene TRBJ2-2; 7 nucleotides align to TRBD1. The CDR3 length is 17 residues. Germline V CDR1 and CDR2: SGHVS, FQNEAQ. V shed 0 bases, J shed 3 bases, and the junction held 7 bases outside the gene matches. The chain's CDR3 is CASSLARGQRDTGELFF. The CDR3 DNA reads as TGTGCCAGCAGCTTAGCAAGGGGGCAGAGGGACACCGGGGAGCTGTTTTTT.

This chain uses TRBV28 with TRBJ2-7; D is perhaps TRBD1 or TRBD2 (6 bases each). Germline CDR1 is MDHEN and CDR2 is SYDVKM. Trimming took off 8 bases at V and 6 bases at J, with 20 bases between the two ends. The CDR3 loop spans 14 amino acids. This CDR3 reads CASLISRGVSEQYF. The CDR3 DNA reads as TGTGCCAGCCTTATATCTAGGGGGGTAAGCGAGCAGTACTTC.

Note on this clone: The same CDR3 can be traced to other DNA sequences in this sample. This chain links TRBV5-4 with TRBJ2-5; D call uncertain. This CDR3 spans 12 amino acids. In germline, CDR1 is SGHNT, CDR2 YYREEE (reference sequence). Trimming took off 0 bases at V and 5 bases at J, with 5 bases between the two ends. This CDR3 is CASSLAWETQYF. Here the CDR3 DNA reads TGTGCCAGCAGCTTGGCCTGGGAGACCCAGTACTTC.

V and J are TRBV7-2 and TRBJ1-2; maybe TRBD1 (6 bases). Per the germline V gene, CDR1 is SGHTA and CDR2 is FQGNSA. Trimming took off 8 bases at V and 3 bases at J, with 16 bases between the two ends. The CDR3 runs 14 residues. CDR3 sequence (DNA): TGTGCCAGCGAGAGGGGGGCGGAATACTATGGCTACACCTTC. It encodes CASERGAEYYGYTF. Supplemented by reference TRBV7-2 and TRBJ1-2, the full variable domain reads GAGVSQSPSNKVTEKGKDVELRCDPISGHTALYWYRQSLGQGLEFLIYFQGNSAPDKSGLPSDRFSAERTGGSVSTLTIQRTQQEDSAVYLCASERGAEYYGYTFGSGTRLTVV.

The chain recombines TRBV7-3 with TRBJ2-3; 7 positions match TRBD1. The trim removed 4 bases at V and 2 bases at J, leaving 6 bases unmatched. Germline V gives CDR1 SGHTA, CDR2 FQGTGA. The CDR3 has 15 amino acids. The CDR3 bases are TGTGCCAGCAGCTCCCGGGACAGTTACACAGATACGCAGTATTTT. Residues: CASSSRDSYTDTQYF.

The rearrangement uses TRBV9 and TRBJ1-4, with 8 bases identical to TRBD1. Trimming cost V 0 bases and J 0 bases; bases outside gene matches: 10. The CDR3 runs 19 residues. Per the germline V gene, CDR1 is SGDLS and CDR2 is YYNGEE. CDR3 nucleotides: TGTGCCAGCAGCGTAGACGGGACAGGTTATAGGGCAACTAATGAAAAACTGTTTTTT. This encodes CASSVDGTGYRATNEKLFF.

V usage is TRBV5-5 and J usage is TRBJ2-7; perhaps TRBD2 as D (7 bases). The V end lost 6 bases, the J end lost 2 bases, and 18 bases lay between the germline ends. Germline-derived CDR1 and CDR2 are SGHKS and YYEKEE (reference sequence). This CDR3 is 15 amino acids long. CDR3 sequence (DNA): TGTGCCAGCAACCCGCGGGGGCAGCCCCCCTACGAGCAGTACTTC. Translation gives CASNPRGQPPYEQYF.

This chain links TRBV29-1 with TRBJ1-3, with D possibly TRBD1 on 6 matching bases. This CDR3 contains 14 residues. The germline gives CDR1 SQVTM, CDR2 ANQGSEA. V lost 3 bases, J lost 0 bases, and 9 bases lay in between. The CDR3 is CSVDDRTSGNTIYF. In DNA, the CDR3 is TGCAGCGTTGATGACAGGACCTCTGGAAACACCATATATTTT.

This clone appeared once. This CDR3 reads CASSLAGQTPNSGANVLTF. CDR3 sequence (DNA): TGTGCCAGCAGCTTGGCCGGGCAGACCCCGAACTCTGGGGCCAACGTCCTGACTTTC. The chain employs TRBV5-5 and TRBJ2-6; D is unclear. The CDR3 totals 19 residues. Germline assignment: CDR1 SGHKS and CDR2 YYEKEE (reference sequence). Trimming shortened V by 0 bases and J by 0 bases, and 16 bases separated the two germline ends.

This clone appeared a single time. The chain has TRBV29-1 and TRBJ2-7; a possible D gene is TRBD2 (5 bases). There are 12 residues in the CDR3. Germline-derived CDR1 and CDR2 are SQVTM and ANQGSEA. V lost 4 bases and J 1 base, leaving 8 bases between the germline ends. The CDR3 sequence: CSVVRGSYEQYF. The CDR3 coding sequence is TGCAGCGTTGTTCGAGGGTCCTACGAGCAGTACTTC.

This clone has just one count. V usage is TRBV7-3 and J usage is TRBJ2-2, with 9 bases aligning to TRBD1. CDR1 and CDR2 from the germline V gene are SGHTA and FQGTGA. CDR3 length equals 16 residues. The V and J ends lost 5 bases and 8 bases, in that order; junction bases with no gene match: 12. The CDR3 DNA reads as TGTGCCAGCAGCCCTCCGGGACAGGGATCTACTGGGGAGCTGTTTTTT. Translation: CASSPPGQGSTGELFF.

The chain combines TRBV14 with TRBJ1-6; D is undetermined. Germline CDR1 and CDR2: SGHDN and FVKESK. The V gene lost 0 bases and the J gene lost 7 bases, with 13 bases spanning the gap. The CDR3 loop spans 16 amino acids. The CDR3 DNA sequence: TGTGCCAGCAGCCAAGATTATCACAGTAGGAATTCACCCCTCCACTTT. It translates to CASSQDYHSRNSPLHF.

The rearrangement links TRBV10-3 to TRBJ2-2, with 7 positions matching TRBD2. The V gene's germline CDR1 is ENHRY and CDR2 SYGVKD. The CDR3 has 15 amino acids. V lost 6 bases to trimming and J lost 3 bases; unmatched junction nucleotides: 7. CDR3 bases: TGTGCCATCAGCCTGATGGGGGGGGACACCGGGGAGCTGTTTTTT. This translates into CAISLMGGDTGELFF.

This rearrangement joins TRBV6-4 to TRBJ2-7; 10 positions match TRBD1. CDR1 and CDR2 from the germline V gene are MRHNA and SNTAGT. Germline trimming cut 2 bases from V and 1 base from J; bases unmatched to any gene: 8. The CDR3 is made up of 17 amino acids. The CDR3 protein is CASSDPGQGNISYEQYF. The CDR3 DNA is TGTGCCAGCAGTGACCCGGGACAGGGGAATATTTCCTACGAGCAGTACTTC.

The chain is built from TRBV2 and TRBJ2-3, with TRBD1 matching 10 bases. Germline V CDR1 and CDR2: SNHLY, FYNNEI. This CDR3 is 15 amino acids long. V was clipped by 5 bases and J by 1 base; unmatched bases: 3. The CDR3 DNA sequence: TGTGCCAGCAGTCAGGGGACAGGGGGCACAGATACGCAGTATTTT. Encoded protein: CASSQGTGGTDTQYF.

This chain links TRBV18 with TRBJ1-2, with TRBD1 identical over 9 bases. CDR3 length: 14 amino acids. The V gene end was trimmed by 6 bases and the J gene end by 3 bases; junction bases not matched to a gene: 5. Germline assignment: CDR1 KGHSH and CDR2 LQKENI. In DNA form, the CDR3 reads TGTGCCAGCTCGCTTGGGACAGGGTACTATGGCTACACCTTC. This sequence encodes CASSLGTGYYGYTF.

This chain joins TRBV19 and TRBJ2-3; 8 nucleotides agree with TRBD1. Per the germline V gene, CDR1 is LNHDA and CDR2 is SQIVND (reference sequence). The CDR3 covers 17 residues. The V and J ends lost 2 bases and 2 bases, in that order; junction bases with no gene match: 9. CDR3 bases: TGTGCCAGTAGTATATCCGGCGGACAGGGAAACACAGATACGCAGTATTTT. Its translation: CASSISGGQGNTDTQYF.